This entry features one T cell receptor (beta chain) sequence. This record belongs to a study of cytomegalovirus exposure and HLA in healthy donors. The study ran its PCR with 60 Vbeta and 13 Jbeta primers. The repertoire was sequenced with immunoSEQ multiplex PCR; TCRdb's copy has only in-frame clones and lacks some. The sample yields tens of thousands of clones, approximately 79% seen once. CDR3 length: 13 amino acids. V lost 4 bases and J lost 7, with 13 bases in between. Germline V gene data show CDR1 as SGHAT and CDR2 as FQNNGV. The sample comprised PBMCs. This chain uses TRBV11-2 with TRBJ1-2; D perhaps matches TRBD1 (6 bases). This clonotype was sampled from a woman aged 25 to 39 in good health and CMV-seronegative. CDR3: CASSSQQGSGYTF. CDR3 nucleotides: TGTGCCAGCAGCTCGCAACAGGGTTCTGGCTACACCTTC. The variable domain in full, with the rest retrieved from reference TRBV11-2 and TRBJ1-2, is EAGVAQSPRYKIIEKRQSVAFWCNPISGHATLYWYQQILGQGPKLLIQFQNNGVVDDSQLPKDRFSAERLKGVDSTLKIQPAKLEDSAVYLCASSSQQGSGYTFGSGTRLTVV.